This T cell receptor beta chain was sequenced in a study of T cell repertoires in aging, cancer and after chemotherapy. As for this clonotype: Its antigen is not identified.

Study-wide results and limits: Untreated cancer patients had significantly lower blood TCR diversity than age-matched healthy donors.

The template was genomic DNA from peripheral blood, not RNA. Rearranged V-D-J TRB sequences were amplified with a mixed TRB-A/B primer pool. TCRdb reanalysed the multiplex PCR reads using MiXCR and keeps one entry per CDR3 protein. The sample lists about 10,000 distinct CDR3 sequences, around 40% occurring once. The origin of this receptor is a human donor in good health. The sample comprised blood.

In DNA form, the CDR3 reads TGTGCCAGCAGCTTGGGGTTCCAAGGGGTAGAGACCCAGTACTTC. Protein: CASSLGFQGVETQYF. The chain uses TRBV5-6 and TRBJ2-5; perhaps TRBD1 as D (5 bases). The CDR3 has 15 residues. The germline CDR1 and CDR2 sequences are SGHDT and YYEEEE. V shed 0 bases and J shed 4 bases, with 13 bases lying between them.